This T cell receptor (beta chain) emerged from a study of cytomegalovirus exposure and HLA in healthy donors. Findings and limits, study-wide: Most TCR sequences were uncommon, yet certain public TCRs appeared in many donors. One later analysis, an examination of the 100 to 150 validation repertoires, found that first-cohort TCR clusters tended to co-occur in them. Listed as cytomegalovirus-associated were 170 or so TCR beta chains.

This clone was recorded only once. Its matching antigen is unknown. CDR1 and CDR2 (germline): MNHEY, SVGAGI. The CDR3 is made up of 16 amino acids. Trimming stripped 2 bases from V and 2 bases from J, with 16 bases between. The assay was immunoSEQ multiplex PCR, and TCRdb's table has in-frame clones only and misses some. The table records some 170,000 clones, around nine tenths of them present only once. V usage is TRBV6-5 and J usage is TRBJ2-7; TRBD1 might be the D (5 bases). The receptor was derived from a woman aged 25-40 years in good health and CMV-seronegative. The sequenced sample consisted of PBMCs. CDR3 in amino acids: CASSYRRLGATYEQYF. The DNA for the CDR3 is TGTGCCAGCAGTTACCGCCGCCTAGGGGCCACCTACGAGCAGTACTTC.